These T cell receptor beta chains were read from a single sample in a study of T cell repertoires in cytomegalovirus infection. TCRdb used MiXCR to reprocess the reads, holding one entry per CDR3 protein. The data contain under 350,000 distinct CDR3 sequences, more than 9% of them singletons. The sample taken for sequencing was PBMCs. The receptors here all came from a human donor in good health (CMV status not recorded). Some clones in this sample may be carry-over from other donors' samples. Both conserved end residues are part of each CDR3. A D gene is named only where the DNA matches it firmly. Expanded clones get a size class; other rows say once, few or many, or leave the size out.

V,J,size,D,DNA,CDR3
TRBV19,TRBJ1-1,few,-,TGTGCCGCGGCATCTGAACGGAGAAATACTGAAGCTTTCTTT,CAAASERRNTEAFF
TRBV7-2,TRBJ2-1,many,TRBD2,TGTGCCAGCAGCTCCGGGACTAGCGGGAGGGCCCTAGGTGAGCAGTTCTTC,CASSSGTSGRALGEQFF
TRBV7-9,TRBJ1-5,many,-,TGTGCCAGCAGCGGGAGGGGAAGCAATCAGCCCCAGCATTTT,CASSGRGSNQPQHF
TRBV4-3,TRBJ1-5,many,-,TGCGCCAGCAGCCAAGATCTTGCTGGCAATCAGCCCCAGCATTTT,CASSQDLAGNQPQHF
TRBV7-9,TRBJ2-3,many,-,TGTGCCAGCTGTTATGATAGCCCCACAGATACGCAGTATTTT,CASCYDSPTDTQYF
TRBV19,TRBJ2-7,few,-,TGTGCCAGTAGTATAGACGGGGGATACGGATCCGAGCAGTACTTC,CASSIDGGYGSEQYF
TRBV28,TRBJ2-5,-,TRBD2,TGTGCCAGCGGGAGTCGGGGGGTCGAGACCCAGTACTTC,CASGSRGVETQYF
TRBV7-9,TRBJ1-3,many,-,TGTGCCAGCAGCTTATCACGTAACTCTGGAAACACCATATATTTT,CASSLSRNSGNTIYF
TRBV6-6,TRBJ1-1,few,TRBD1,TGTGCCAGCAGTTACCCCACGGGTCGAGGGACAGGGACCGAGAGGAACACTGAAGCTTTCTTT,CASSYPTGRGTGTERNTEAFF
TRBV11-2,TRBJ1-4,few,-,TGTGCCAGCAGCTTATCCCTGGTGGGGAGCTTCGCAAAACTGTTTTTT,CASSLSLVGSFAKLFF
TRBV4-2,TRBJ1-5,few,-,TGTGCCAGCAGCCAAGATCAGCACAGGGAGAATCAGCCCCAGCATTTT,CASSQDQHRENQPQHF
TRBV28,TRBJ2-4,-,TRBD2,TGTGCCAGCAACCAAAAATCTACTAGCGGGAGTTCGGTTCAGTACTTC,CASNQKSTSGSSVQYF
TRBV27,TRBJ2-3,many,TRBD2,TGTGCCAGCAGGAGGCTAGCGGGAGGTCTCACAGATACGCAGTATTTT,CASRRLAGGLTDTQYF
TRBV12-5,TRBJ2-1,many,-,TGTGCTAGTGGTTCTTCCGCCTCCTACAATGAGCAGTTCTTC,CASGSSASYNEQFF
TRBV24-1,TRBJ2-1,few,TRBD2,TGTGCCACCAGTGATTGGGTCGGCGGGAGTAGGGCTAACAATGAGCAGTTCTTC,CATSDWVGGSRANNEQFF
TRBV6-6,TRBJ1-2,-,TRBD1,TGTGCCAGCAGGCCCCAGGGGGCGGTGGAAGATGGCTACACCTTC,CASRPQGAVEDGYTF
TRBV19,TRBJ2-1,-,-,TGTGCCAGTAGTATTTTCGATCGGGAAAAGTTCTTC,CASSIFDREKFF
TRBV20-1,TRBJ2-7,-,TRBD2,TGCAGTGCTAGAGATCTGACCAGCGGGGGGTACGAGCAGTACTTC,CSARDLTSGGYEQYF
TRBV24-1,TRBJ2-1,-,TRBD2,TGTGCCACCAGTGACCCTACTAGCGGGAGGATCAATGAGCAGTTCTTC,CATSDPTSGRINEQFF
TRBV7-4,TRBJ1-3,many,-,TGTGCCAGCAGCTTAGTTACGGGGACTGGAAACACCATATATTTT,CASSLVTGTGNTIYF
TRBV7-2,TRBJ2-3,many,-,TGTGCCAGCAGCTCGCAAAGAGAAGCATACGGTACAGATACGCAGTATTTT,CASSSQREAYGTDTQYF
TRBV29-1,TRBJ2-5,many,-,TGCAGCGTTGGTGGGGTTGCAGAGACCCAGTACTTC,CSVGGVAETQYF
TRBV19,TRBJ1-2,-,-,TGTGCCAGCAAACTGCGGGACGGTCGGACCTATGGCTACACCTTC,CASKLRDGRTYGYTF
TRBV6-5,TRBJ2-7,many,-,TGTGCCAGCAGTTATCTCTCCTCGGACGAATACGTGGGGTTCGAGCAGTACTTC,CASSYLSSDEYVGFEQYF
TRBV6-8,TRBJ1-5,few,TRBD1,TGTGCCAGCAGCTCTAGAGGACAGGGGGTAGTCGGCAATCAGCCCCAGCATTTT,CASSSRGQGVVGNQPQHF
TRBV28,TRBJ2-3,few,-,TGTGCCAGCAGTTTGCCTAACACGCAGTATTTT,CASSLPNTQYF
TRBV11-2,TRBJ2-2,-,-,TGTGCCAGCAGCTCGGACGGCCCCGGGGAGCTGTTTTTT,CASSSDGPGELFF
TRBV6-5,TRBJ2-5,many,-,TGTGCCAGCAGTACCCTTGGCCGCCAAGAGACCCAGTACTTC,CASSTLGRQETQYF
TRBV7-8,TRBJ2-5,many,-,TGTGCCAGCAGCGGATCAGGCGAGACCCAGTACTTC,CASSGSGETQYF
TRBV7-2,TRBJ1-2,-,-,TGTGCCAGCAGCTTACGTTCGGGCGGCTACACCTTC,CASSLRSGGYTF
TRBV7-2,TRBJ1-2,many,-,TGTGCCAGCAGCTTAAGTCGGGTCGCGGGGGGCTATGGCTACACCTTC,CASSLSRVAGGYGYTF
TRBV19,TRBJ1-5,-,TRBD1,TGTGCCAGTAGCCTTACCGGGACAGGCGCCCAGCCCCAGCATTTT,CASSLTGTGAQPQHF
TRBV28,TRBJ1-3,many,TRBD1,TGTGCCAGCAGTTCAGGGGGTACTGGAAACACCATATATTTT,CASSSGGTGNTIYF
TRBV5-6,TRBJ1-5,few,-,TGTGCCAGCAGCTTGTTTAGGGGGGGCAGGGACAATCAGCCCCAGCATTTT,CASSLFRGGRDNQPQHF
TRBV7-9,TRBJ1-4,-,TRBD1,TGTGCCAGCAGCTGGGGACAGGATAATGAAAAACTGTTTTTT,CASSWGQDNEKLFF
TRBV11-1,TRBJ2-5,many,TRBD2,TGTGCCAGCAGCCCCCACCCCAACGGGAGGGCCCCAGAGACCCAGTACTTC,CASSPHPNGRAPETQYF
TRBV19,TRBJ1-2,few,-,TGCGGGACGGAACAGAACTATGGCTACACCTTC,CGTEQNYGYTF
TRBV28,TRBJ1-3,many,-,TGTGCCAGCAGCCCCGGGTCGAGGAACACCATATATTTT,CASSPGSRNTIYF
TRBV7-6,TRBJ2-7,-,-,TGTGCCAGCAGCTACCTGGGGGTGGGGGACGAGCAGTACTTC,CASSYLGVGDEQYF
TRBV27,TRBJ2-7,many,TRBD1,TGTGCCAGCAGTCCACAGGGGATCTCCTACGAGCAGTACTTC,CASSPQGISYEQYF
TRBV12-3/TRBV12-4,TRBJ2-3,-,-,TGTGCCAGCAACGTGGATACGCAGTATTTT,CASNVDTQYF
TRBV7-9,TRBJ2-7,few,-,TGTGCCAGCAGCTTAGAGGCCCCACAGGGCCACGAGCAGTACTTC,CASSLEAPQGHEQYF
TRBV12-3/TRBV12-4,TRBJ1-1,few,-,TGTGCCAGCAGGTGGGGGGCAGCGAACACTGAAGCTTTCTTT,CASRWGAANTEAFF
TRBV7-2,TRBJ2-3,many,TRBD2,TGTGCCAGGGGATTGACTAGCGGGAGTGGAGATACGCAGTATTTT,CARGLTSGSGDTQYF
TRBV28,TRBJ2-2,-,-,TGTGCCAGCAGTGTTAGGCGCGGGGAGCTGTTTTTT,CASSVRRGELFF
TRBV6-2/TRBV6-3,TRBJ1-1,-,-,TGTGCCAGCAGTTACTCAGGGAGGAACACTGAAGCTTTCTTT,CASSYSGRNTEAFF
TRBV20-1,TRBJ2-4,-,-,TGCAGTGCTGACGGAGCGGTCCTAGCCAAAAACATTCAGTACTTC,CSADGAVLAKNIQYF